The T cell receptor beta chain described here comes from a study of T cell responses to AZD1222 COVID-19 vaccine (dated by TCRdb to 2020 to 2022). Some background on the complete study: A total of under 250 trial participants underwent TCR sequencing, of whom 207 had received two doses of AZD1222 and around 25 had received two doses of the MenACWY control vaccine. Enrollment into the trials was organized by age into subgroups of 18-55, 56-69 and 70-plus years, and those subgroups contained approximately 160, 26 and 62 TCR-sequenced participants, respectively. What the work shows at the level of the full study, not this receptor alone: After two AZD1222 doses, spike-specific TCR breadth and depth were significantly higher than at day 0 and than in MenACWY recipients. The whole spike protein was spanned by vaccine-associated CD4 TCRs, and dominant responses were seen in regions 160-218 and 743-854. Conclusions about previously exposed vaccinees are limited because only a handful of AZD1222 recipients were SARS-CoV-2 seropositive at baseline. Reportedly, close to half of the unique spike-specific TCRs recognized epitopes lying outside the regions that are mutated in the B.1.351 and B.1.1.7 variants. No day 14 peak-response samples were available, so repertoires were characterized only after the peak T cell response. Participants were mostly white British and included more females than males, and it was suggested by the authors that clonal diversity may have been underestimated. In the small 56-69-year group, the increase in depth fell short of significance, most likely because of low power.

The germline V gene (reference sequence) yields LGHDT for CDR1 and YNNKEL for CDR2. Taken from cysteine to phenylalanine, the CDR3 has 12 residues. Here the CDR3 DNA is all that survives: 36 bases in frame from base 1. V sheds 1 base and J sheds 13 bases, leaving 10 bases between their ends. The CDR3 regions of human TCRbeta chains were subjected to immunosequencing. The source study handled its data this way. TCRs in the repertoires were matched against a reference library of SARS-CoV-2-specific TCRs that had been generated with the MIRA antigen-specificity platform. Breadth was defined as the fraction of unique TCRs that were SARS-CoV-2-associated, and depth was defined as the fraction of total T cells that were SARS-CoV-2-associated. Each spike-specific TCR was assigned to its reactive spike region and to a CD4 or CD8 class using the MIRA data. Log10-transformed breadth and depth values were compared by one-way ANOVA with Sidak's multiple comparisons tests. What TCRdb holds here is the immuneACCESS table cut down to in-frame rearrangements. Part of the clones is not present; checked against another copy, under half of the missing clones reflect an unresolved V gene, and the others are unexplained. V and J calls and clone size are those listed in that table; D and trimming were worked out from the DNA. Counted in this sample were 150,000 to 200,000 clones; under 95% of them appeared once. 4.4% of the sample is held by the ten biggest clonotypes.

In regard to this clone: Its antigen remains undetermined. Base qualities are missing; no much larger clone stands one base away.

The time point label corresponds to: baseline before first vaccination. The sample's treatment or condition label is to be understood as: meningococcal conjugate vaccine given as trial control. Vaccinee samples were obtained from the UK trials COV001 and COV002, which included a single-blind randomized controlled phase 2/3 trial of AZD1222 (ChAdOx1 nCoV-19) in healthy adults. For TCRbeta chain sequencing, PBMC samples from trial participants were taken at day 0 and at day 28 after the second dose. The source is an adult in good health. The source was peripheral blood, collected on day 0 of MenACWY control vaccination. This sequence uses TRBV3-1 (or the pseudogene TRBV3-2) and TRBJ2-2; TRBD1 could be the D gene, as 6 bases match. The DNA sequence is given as TGTGCCAGCAGCCAAGGTCAGACAGGGCTGTTTTTT. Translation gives CASSQGQTGLFF.